One and the same sample provided the 30 T cell receptor beta chains below, sequenced in a study of T cells after yellow fever vaccination. TCRdb passed the 5' RACE reads through MiXCR, listing each CDR3 protein once. The sample includes some 320,000 distinct CDR3 sequences, about 10% of them seen just once. The material sequenced was CD4+ T cells sorted from PBMCs, taken 45 days after the yellow fever booster vaccination. These receptors came from a man aged 18 to 30 who received the YFV17D yellow fever vaccine.

The gene calls are TRBV4-2 and TRBJ2-1; a weak D match, TRBD1 (7 bases). V lost 1 base to trimming and J lost 10 bases, with 14 bases between them. CDR1 LGHNA and CDR2 YNFKEQ come from the germline V gene. CDR3 length equals 14 residues. CDR3 nucleotide sequence: TGTGCCAGCAGCCAAGGGGACAGACGGGGGGAGCAGTTCTTC. It yields the protein CASSQGDRRGEQFF.

The chain uses TRBV6-2 or TRBV6-3 and TRBJ2-1, with D perhaps TRBD1 or TRBD2 (5 bases each). The CDR3 extends over 18 amino acids. Germline V gene sequence: CDR1 MNHEY, CDR2 SVGEGT. V was cut by 7 bases and J by 0 bases, with 22 bases left in between. CDR3 residues: CASNTGPRTYNSYNEQFF. The CDR3 DNA reads as TGTGCCAGCAACACGGGACCACGAACCTACAACTCCTACAATGAGCAGTTCTTC.

The chain carries TRBV7-2 and TRBJ2-1; 9 nucleotides match TRBD2. CDR1 is SGHTA and CDR2 is FQGNSA in the germline V gene. Trimming cost V 4 bases and J 9 bases; bases outside gene matches: 10. The CDR3 runs to 15 residues. The CDR3 protein is CASSYSGGGAGEQFF. Written as DNA, the CDR3 is TGTGCCAGCAGCTATAGTGGCGGGGGGGCCGGTGAGCAGTTCTTC.

This clonotype was seen ten or more times. V is TRBV13 and J is TRBJ2-1; TRBD1 is a possible D gene (5 bases). The germline V gene has CDR1 PRHDT and CDR2 FYEKMQ (reference sequence). This CDR3 spans 13 amino acids. Trimming shortened V by 5 bases and J by 5 bases, and 10 bases separated the two germline ends. The CDR3 nucleotides are TGTGCCAGCAGCCGTGACAGAAACAATGAGCAGTTCTTC. It encodes CASSRDRNNEQFF.

This clonotype showed up many times. The V call is TRBV2, the J call TRBJ1-4; TRBD1 agrees at 7 bases. The CDR3 runs to 14 residues. The germline V gene has CDR1 SNHLY and CDR2 FYNNEI. The V and J ends lost 8 bases and 8 bases, in that order; junction bases with no gene match: 11. In nucleotides, the CDR3 is TGTGCCAGCGGCGCTGACAGGGTACGGGAAAAACTGTTTTTT. It specifies CASGADRVREKLFF. Using reference TRBV2 and TRBJ1-4 for the parts outside the CDR3, the full variable domain is EPEVTQTPSHQVTQMGQEVILRCVPISNHLYFYWYRQILGQKVEFLVSFYNNEISEKSEIFDDQFSVERPDGSNFTLKIRSTKLEDSAMYFCASGADRVREKLFFGSGTQLSVL.

This clonotype has just a few counts. The chain combines TRBV7-2 with TRBJ2-5; a weak D match, TRBD2 (7 bases). There are 15 residues in the CDR3. CDR1 SGHTA and CDR2 FQGNSA come from the germline V gene. Trimming cost V 5 bases and J 4 bases, with 17 bases left between them. In nucleotides, the CDR3 is TGTGCCAGCAGCCCAGTTGGCGGGGGCCCAGAGACCCAGTACTTC. It codes for CASSPVGGGPETQYF.

This clonotype was found a few times. The chain couples TRBV5-6 to TRBJ2-5; 14 positions agree with TRBD2. Germline loops: CDR1 SGHDT, CDR2 YYEEEE. The CDR3 length is 18 residues. V lost 4 bases and J lost 4; bases outside the gene matches: 12. The CDR3 nucleotides read TGTGCCAGCAGCCCCCCCGGGACTAGCGGGGGTTACGGAGAGACCCAGTACTTC. Amino acid sequence: CASSPPGTSGGYGETQYF.

This clonotype has more than one count but fewer than ten. The CDR3 nucleotides are TGTGCCAGCAGCTTGGGCATCCAGGGGGAGACCCAGTACTTC. Encoded protein: CASSLGIQGETQYF. The chain joins TRBV5-6 to TRBJ2-5; tentatively, D is TRBD1 (6 bases). Trimming took off 0 bases at V and 5 bases at J, with 11 bases between the two ends. There are 14 residues in the CDR3. The germline V gene has CDR1 SGHDT and CDR2 YYEEEE.

In this sample, this clonotype turned up a few times. The J gene is TRBJ2-1, the V gene TRBV7-2, with 13 bases fitting TRBD2. The V gene end was trimmed by 0 bases and the J gene end by 9 bases; junction bases not matched to a gene: 2. Germline V gives CDR1 SGHTA, CDR2 FQGNSA. CDR3 length: 15 residues. CDR3 region: CASSLAGLAGIEQFF. CDR3 DNA sequence: TGTGCCAGCAGCTTAGCGGGACTAGCGGGGATTGAGCAGTTCTTC.

The J gene is TRBJ2-7, the V gene TRBV9; TRBD1 agrees at 7 bases. V was pared by 0 bases and J by 3 bases, with 9 bases of the junction left unmatched. This CDR3 has 16 amino acids. The germline CDR1 and CDR2 sequences are SGDLS and YYNGEE. The CDR3 protein is CASSVGGGRGNYEQYF. The CDR3, as DNA: TGTGCCAGCAGCGTAGGAGGGGGCAGGGGCAACTACGAGCAGTACTTC.

V is TRBV5-1 and J is TRBJ1-1; TRBD1 matches at 7 bases. Trimming removed 4 bases from V and 4 bases from J; junction bases left unmatched: 10. Germline V gives CDR1 SGHRS, CDR2 YFSETQ. CDR3 size: 15 residues. CDR3 in DNA: TGCGCCAGCAGCCGAGGGGGCGCAGGGAGCACTGAAGCTTTCTTT. This sequence encodes CASSRGGAGSTEAFF.

The chain joins TRBV12-3 or TRBV12-4 to TRBJ2-7; TRBD1 matches 7 bases. The ends lost 6 bases at V and 6 bases at J; junction bases unmatched: 5. The CDR3 totals 12 residues. CDR3 sequence (DNA): TGTGCCAGCAGGACGACAGGGAGCGAGCAGTACTTC. This sequence encodes CASRTTGSEQYF.

This sequence joins TRBV2 and TRBJ2-1; the D is unclear. Trimming took 5 bases from V and 2 from J, leaving 10 bases between them. CDR3 size: 14 residues. CDR1 is SNHLY, CDR2 FYNNEI, per germline. The CDR3, as DNA: TGTGCCAGCAGTAAGACACGGACCTACAATGAGCAGTTCTTC. Translated, it gives CASSKTRTYNEQFF.

The genes are TRBV4-1 and TRBJ2-1, with D possibly called TRBD1 or TRBD2 (5 bases each). Trimming took 1 base from V and 15 from J, leaving 16 bases between them. The CDR3 extends over 13 amino acids. Germline V lookup: CDR1 MGHRA, CDR2 YSYEKL. The CDR3, as DNA: TGCGCCAGCAGCCAAGTATTCGGGACCTCCGGGTTCTTC. Translating gives CASSQVFGTSGFF.

This chain links TRBV7-2 with TRBJ1-4, with TRBD1 matching over 7 bases. CDR3 size: 15 residues. CDR1 is SGHTA and CDR2 is FQGNSA in the germline V gene. The trim removed 1 base at V and 3 bases at J, leaving 2 bases unmatched. CDR3 in amino acids: CASSLVGTANEKLFF. In nucleotides, the CDR3 is TGTGCCAGCAGCTTAGTCGGGACAGCTAATGAAAAACTGTTTTTT.

This clonotype has more than one count but fewer than ten. The chain joins TRBV9 to TRBJ1-5; D is unclear. This CDR3 region has 13 residues. Deletions cut 0 bases from V and 6 bases from J, with 7 bases between. Germline lookup yields CDR1 SGDLS and CDR2 YYNGEE. CDR3 in DNA: TGTGCCAGCAGCGTAGCTATCGGTCAGCCCCAGCATTTT. It translates to CASSVAIGQPQHF.

CDR3 coding DNA: TGTGCCAGCAGCCAGGGACTAGCGGGGGGGCATGAGCAGTTCTTC. Residues: CASSQGLAGGHEQFF. The V call is TRBV4-2, the J call TRBJ2-1, with 16 bases aligning to TRBD2. This CDR3 spans 15 amino acids. Germline V gene lookup returns CDR1 LGHNA and CDR2 YNFKEQ. V was clipped by 3 bases and J by 8 bases; unmatched bases: 1.

The V gene is TRBV7-2, the J gene TRBJ2-3; D ambiguous. The CDR3 totals 16 residues. Germline V gives CDR1 SGHTA, CDR2 FQGNSA. Between the trimmed V and J ends, which lost 5 bases and 0 bases, there was a span of 15 bases. CDR3 sequence reads: CASSRRLASSTDTQYF. DNA for the CDR3: TGTGCCAGCAGCCGGCGACTGGCCAGTAGCACAGATACGCAGTATTTT.

This clonotype was counted between two and nine times. The CDR3 spells CASSLIPGEQPQHF. The CDR3 DNA sequence: TGCGCCAGCAGCTTGATTCCTGGGGAGCAGCCCCAGCATTTT. The chain uses TRBV5-1 and TRBJ1-5; D uncertain. The CDR3 has 14 amino acids. The V gene lost 1 base and the J gene lost 7 bases, with 12 bases spanning the gap. Germline values: CDR1 SGHRS, CDR2 YFSETQ.

This clonotype turned up a few times. The chain is built from TRBV6-2 or TRBV6-3 and TRBJ2-3; no reliable D call. CDR3 length: 12 residues. Germline CDR1 and CDR2: MNHEY and SVGEGT. Trimming took off 8 bases at V and 1 base at J, with 7 bases between the two ends. The CDR3 protein is CASFSGTDTQYF. CDR3 coding DNA: TGTGCCAGCTTTTCGGGCACAGATACGCAGTATTTT.

The chain recombines TRBV3-1 with TRBJ2-5, with D maybe TRBD2 (7 bases). The CDR3 sequence is 17 residues long. Trimming pared 6 bases from V and 5 bases from J, leaving 25 bases between. The germline gives CDR1 LGHDT, CDR2 YNNKEL (reference sequence). The CDR3 region is CASRPDLGGGGYETQYF. The CDR3 nucleotides are TGTGCCAGCAGACCCGACCTGGGAGGGGGGGGATATGAGACCCAGTACTTC.

This clonotype came up a few times. This chain's CDR3 is CASSLGALASINEQFF. The CDR3 DNA reads as TGTGCCAGCAGCTTAGGGGCGCTAGCGTCAATCAATGAGCAGTTCTTC. V is TRBV11-3 and J is TRBJ2-1, with D perhaps TRBD2 (6 bases). CDR1 SGHNT and CDR2 YENEEA come from the germline V gene. The CDR3 consists of 16 residues. Trimming shortened V by 1 base and J by 6 bases, and 16 bases separated the two germline ends. Filled out from reference TRBV11-3 and TRBJ2-1, the complete variable domain reads EAGVVQSPRYKIIEKKQPVAFWCNPISGHNTLYWYLQNLGQGPELLIRYENEEAVDDSQLPKDRFSAERLKGVDSTLKIQPAELGDSAVYLCASSLGALASINEQFFGPGTRLTVL.

This clonotype was seen a few times. The chain has TRBV5-1 and TRBJ2-7, with TRBD1 matching over 9 bases. The germline CDR1 and CDR2 sequences are SGHRS and YFSETQ. The CDR3 contains 15 residues. The trim removed 7 bases at V and 3 bases at J, leaving 11 bases unmatched. CDR3 nucleotide sequence: TGCGCCAGCGGCGACATATGGACAGGGGTCTACGAGCAGTACTTC. Translating gives CASGDIWTGVYEQYF.

This rearrangement joins TRBV4-1 to TRBJ1-1; no reliable D call. Trimming pared 0 bases from V and 1 base from J, leaving 9 bases between. This CDR3 comprises 15 residues. Germline values: CDR1 MGHRA, CDR2 YSYEKL. For the CDR3, the DNA is TGCGCCAGCAGCCAAGATCGTGCACAGAACACTGAAGCTTTCTTT. Translated, it gives CASSQDRAQNTEAFF.

The chain carries TRBV20-1 and TRBJ1-3; 7 nucleotides agree with TRBD1. This CDR3 has 15 residues. Looked up from germline, CDR1 is DFQATT and CDR2 is SNEGSKA (reference sequence). V gave up 7 bases and J gave up 0 bases; unmatched junction bases: 9. CDR3 protein: CSVGTQGRSGNTIYF. The CDR3 coding sequence is TGCAGTGTCGGAACACAGGGGCGCTCTGGAAACACCATATATTTT.

The chain is built from TRBV30 and TRBJ2-5; D remains unclear. Germline V gene sequence: CDR1 GTSNPN, CDR2 SVGIG (reference sequence). Trimming took 0 bases from V and 5 from J, leaving 19 bases between them. The length of the CDR3 is 16 residues. The CDR3 DNA is TGTGCCTGGAGTGTACTCCTTTGGGGAATTCGGGAGACCCAGTACTTC. Its translation: CAWSVLLWGIRETQYF.

The sample holds many counts of this clonotype. The V call is TRBV2, the J call TRBJ2-3; tentative D call: TRBD1 (6 bases). Germline CDR1 SNHLY, CDR2 FYNNEI. Trimming removed 4 bases at V and 2 bases at J, with 10 bases between. This CDR3 is 14 amino acids long. The chain's CDR3 is CASSVTGITDTQYF. The CDR3 DNA follows: TGTGCCAGCAGTGTTACAGGGATCACAGATACGCAGTATTTT.

This clonotype was observed a handful of times. The gene calls are TRBV6-5 and TRBJ2-7, with D hard to call. The length of the CDR3 is 15 residues. CDR1 is MNHEY, CDR2 SVGAGI, per germline. Trimming removed 0 bases at V and 7 bases at J, with 16 bases between. The CDR3 DNA is TGTGCCAGCAGTTACTCGACCCCCCCTGTTGGGGAGCAGTACTTC. Amino acids: CASSYSTPPVGEQYF.

V is TRBV27 and J is TRBJ1-6; tentatively, D is TRBD1 (6 bases). This CDR3 has 13 residues. Trimming took 5 bases from V and 8 from J, leaving 10 bases between them. CDR1 is MNHEY, CDR2 SMNVEV, per germline (reference sequence). In DNA form, the CDR3 reads TGTGCCAGCAGTATCCACAGGGATTCACCCCTCCACTTT. It yields the protein CASSIHRDSPLHF.

The rearrangement uses TRBV5-1 and TRBJ2-5, with 8 bases fitting TRBD2. Germline V CDR1 and CDR2: SGHRS, YFSETQ. The length of the CDR3 is 14 residues. The J segment lost 4 bases and the V segment lost 5 bases, leaving 7 bases of the junction unmatched. The CDR3 protein is CASSPGGPGETQYF. CDR3 DNA sequence: TGCGCCAGCAGTCCGGGGGGGCCAGGAGAGACCCAGTACTTC.